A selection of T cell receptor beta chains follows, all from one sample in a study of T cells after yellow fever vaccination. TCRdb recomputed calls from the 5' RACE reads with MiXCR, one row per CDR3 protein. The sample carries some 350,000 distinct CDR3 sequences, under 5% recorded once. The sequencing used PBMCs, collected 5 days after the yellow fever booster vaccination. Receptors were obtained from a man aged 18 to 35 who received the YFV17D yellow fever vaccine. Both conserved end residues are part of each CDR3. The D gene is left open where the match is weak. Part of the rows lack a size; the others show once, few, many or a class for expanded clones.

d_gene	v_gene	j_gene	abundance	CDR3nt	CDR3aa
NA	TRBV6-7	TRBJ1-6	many	TGTGCCAGCAGTTACTGGCATGAAATCCACTTT	CASSYWHEIHF
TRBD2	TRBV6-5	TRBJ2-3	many	TGTGCCAGCAGTTACTCCCTAGCGGGGAGCACAGATACGCAGTATTTT	CASSYSLAGSTDTQYF
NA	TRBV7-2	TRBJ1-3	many	TGTGCCAGCAGCCTAGGTCCACCTGGAAACACCATATATTTT	CASSLGPPGNTIYF
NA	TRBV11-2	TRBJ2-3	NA	TGTGCCAGCAGCCCAGGAGGCCGAGGTGGCCCCACAGATACGCAGTATTTT	CASSPGGRGGPTDTQYF
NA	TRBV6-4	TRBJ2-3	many	TGTGCCAGCAGTGACTCCGTGGGCCGCACAGATACGCAGTATTTT	CASSDSVGRTDTQYF
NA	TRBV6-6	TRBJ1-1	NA	TGTGCCAGCAGGTGGGGCTCTGCCACTGAAGCTTTCTTT	CASRWGSATEAFF
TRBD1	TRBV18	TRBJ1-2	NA	TGTGCCAGCTCACCACGGGGACAGGGGGAGAACTATGGCTACACCTTC	CASSPRGQGENYGYTF
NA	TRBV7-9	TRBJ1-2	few	TGTGCCAGCAGCTCAGTTCAGGGATATGGCTACACCTTC	CASSSVQGYGYTF
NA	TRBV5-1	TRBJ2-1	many	TGCGCCAGCAGCCGGGTTAGCTCCTACAATGAGCAGTTCTTC	CASSRVSSYNEQFF
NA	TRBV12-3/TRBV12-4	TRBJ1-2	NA	TGTGCCAGCAGTTTAGTATTGCCCCCCTATGGCTACACCTTC	CASSLVLPPYGYTF
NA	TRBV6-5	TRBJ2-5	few	TGTGCCAGCAGTTCTCGAAGAACCGTTGAGACCCAGTACTTC	CASSSRRTVETQYF
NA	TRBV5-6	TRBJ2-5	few	TGTGCCAGCAGCTTGTTTGTAGGGTACCAAGAGACCCAGTACTTC	CASSLFVGYQETQYF
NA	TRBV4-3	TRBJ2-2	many	TGCGCCAGCAGCCAAGTGCCGTCTGGGAGCCCAAATCTACAAAACACCGGGGAGCTGTTTTTT	CASSQVPSGSPNLQNTGELFF
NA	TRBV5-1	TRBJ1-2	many	TGCGCCAGCAGCCCCACAGGGCCTGGGTATGGCTACACCTTC	CASSPTGPGYGYTF
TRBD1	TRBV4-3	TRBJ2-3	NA	TGCGCCAGCAGCTCTTCCCGACAGGGACCAGATACGCAGTATTTT	CASSSSRQGPDTQYF
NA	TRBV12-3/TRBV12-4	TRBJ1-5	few	TGTGCCAGCAGCCTAGGGGGGCGCGAGGTGAGCCCCCAGCATTTT	CASSLGGREVSPQHF
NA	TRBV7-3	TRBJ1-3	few	TGTGCCAGCAGCCCAGGGGCGGGAGGAAACACCATATATTTT	CASSPGAGGNTIYF
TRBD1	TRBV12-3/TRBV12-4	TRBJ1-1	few	TGTGCCAGCAGCCTCAGGACAGGGGCAGGCACTGAAGCTTTCTTT	CASSLRTGAGTEAFF
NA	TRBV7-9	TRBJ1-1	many	TGTGCCAGCAGCTTAGGGTATCGGGGGGGGATGAACACTGAAGCTTTCTTT	CASSLGYRGGMNTEAFF
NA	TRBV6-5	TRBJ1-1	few	TGTGCCAGCAGTTCGTGGTCGGACACTGAAGCTTTCTTT	CASSSWSDTEAFF
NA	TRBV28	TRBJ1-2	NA	TGTGCCAGTACTTTAAGCGGGGGCGCCTATGGCTACACCTTC	CASTLSGGAYGYTF
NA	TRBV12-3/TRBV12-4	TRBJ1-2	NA	TGTGCCAGCAGTCCGCAACCCCATGGTGCAGGACGTGGCTACACCTTC	CASSPQPHGAGRGYTF
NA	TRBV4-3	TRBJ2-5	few	TGCGCCAGCAGCCCCCTTGGTCGCTCTAGCTGGGAGACCCAGTACTTC	CASSPLGRSSWETQYF
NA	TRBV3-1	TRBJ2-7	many	TGTGCCAGCAGCCTTGGGGGGAGGTACGAGCAGTACTTC	CASSLGGRYEQYF
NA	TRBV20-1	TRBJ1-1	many	TGCAGTGCTTACACGGGATTCCTGGCCACTGAAGCTTTCTTT	CSAYTGFLATEAFF
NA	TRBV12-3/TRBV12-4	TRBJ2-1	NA	TGTGCCAGCAATTTTCTGGGGACGCGGGGGCAGTTCTTC	CASNFLGTRGQFF
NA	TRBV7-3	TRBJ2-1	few	TGTGCCAGCAGCTCTCAGGGCGGTCCTGGCGGCGGTGAGCAGTTCTTC	CASSSQGGPGGGEQFF
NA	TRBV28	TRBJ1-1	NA	TGTGCCAGCAGTTTGGCATACGAAGCTTTCTTT	CASSLAYEAFF
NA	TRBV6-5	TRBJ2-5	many	TGTGCCAGCAGTTACTCTAGTGGGTTGGGTGAGACCCAGTACTTC	CASSYSSGLGETQYF
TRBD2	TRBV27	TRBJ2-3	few	TGTGCCAGCAGTTTCCAAGCTAGCGGGAGGGATACGCAGTATTTT	CASSFQASGRDTQYF
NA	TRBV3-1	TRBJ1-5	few	TGTGCCAGCAGCCGATCTTTAGTTGGGCAGCCCCAGCATTTT	CASSRSLVGQPQHF
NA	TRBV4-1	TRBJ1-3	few	TGCGCCAGCAGCCAAGATCTGTTGGGGAGAAACACCATATATTTT	CASSQDLLGRNTIYF
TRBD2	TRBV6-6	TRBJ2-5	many	TGTGCCAGCAGTTACCACGGACTAGCGGTTTACCAAGAGACCCAGTACTTC	CASSYHGLAVYQETQYF
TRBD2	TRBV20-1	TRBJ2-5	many	TGCAGTGCTAGTTGGACTAGCGGGGGAGAGACCCAGTACTTC	CSASWTSGGETQYF
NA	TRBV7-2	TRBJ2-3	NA	TGTGCCAGCAGCGCAGGGTTTTCCACAGATACGCAGTATTTT	CASSAGFSTDTQYF
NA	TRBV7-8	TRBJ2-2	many	TGTGCCAGCAGCTTAGGGACTGGGGCAGGGAACACCGGGGAGCTGTTTTTT	CASSLGTGAGNTGELFF
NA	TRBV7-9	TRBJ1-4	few	TGTGCCAGCAGCGTAACAGCCGGTGAAAAACTGTTTTTT	CASSVTAGEKLFF
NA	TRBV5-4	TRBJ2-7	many	TGTGCCAGCAGCCTGGGGGCGACGAATCCCGGCGAGCAGTACTTC	CASSLGATNPGEQYF